This entry lists 24 T cell receptor beta chains sequenced from one sample in a study of T cells in Graves' hyperthyroidism and ophthalmopathy. The investigators amplified TCR beta CDR3 regions from RNA transcripts. Researchers ran a first-round RT-PCR on the TCR CDR3 using the HTBI primer set. TCRdb recomputed calls from the multiplex PCR reads with MiXCR, one row per CDR3 protein. The sample shows about 840,000 distinct CDR3 sequences, more than 30% of them seen only once. Sequencing was done on a sample of blood. The origin of the receptors is a man between 18 and 35 years old with Graves' hyperthyroidism.

V and J are TRBV5-1 and TRBJ1-2; 8 nucleotides align to TRBD1. The trim removed 4 bases at V and 7 bases at J, leaving 12 bases unmatched. Germline-derived CDR1 and CDR2 are SGHRS and YFSETQ. The CDR3 length is 15 residues. The DNA for the CDR3 is TGCGCCAGCAGCCAAGTTGACAGGGGCTTGGGTGGCTACACCTTC. Protein sequence: CASSQVDRGLGGYTF. Looking up the rest from reference TRBV5-1 and TRBJ1-2 gives the full variable domain: KAGVTQTPRYLIKTRGQQVTLSCSPISGHRSVSWYQQTPGQGLQFLFEYFSETQRNKGNFPGRFSGRQFSNSRSEMNVSTLELGDSALYLCASSQVDRGLGGYTFGSGTRLTVV.

Here the CDR3 DNA reads TGTGCCAGCAGCCCAGGCACATACTACAGGGGAACAGGTGAAAAACTGTTTTTT. Its protein is CASSPGTYYRGTGEKLFF. The V gene is TRBV7-2, the J gene TRBJ1-4; TRBD1 matches at 7 bases. Germline-derived CDR1 and CDR2 are SGHTA and FQGNSA. Germline trimming cut 5 bases from V and 7 bases from J; bases unmatched to any gene: 19. CDR3 length: 18 amino acids. The variable domain in full, with the rest retrieved from reference TRBV7-2 and TRBJ1-4, is GAGVSQSPSNKVTEKGKDVELRCDPISGHTALYWYRQSLGQGLEFLIYFQGNSAPDKSGLPSDRFSAERTGGSVSTLTIQRTQQEDSAVYLCASSPGTYYRGTGEKLFFGSGTQLSVL.

V is TRBV4-3 and J is TRBJ1-5, with D possibly being TRBD1 (5 bases). Trimming stripped 1 base from V and 4 bases from J, with 8 bases between. CDR1 and CDR2 from the germline V gene are LGHNA and YSLEER. The length of the CDR3 is 14 residues. CDR3 region: CASSQGGVNQPQHF. The CDR3 region has the DNA TGCGCCAGCAGCCAAGGGGGGGTGAATCAGCCCCAGCATTTT.

Here the CDR3 DNA reads TGTGCCAGCAGTGCTCCGAGGACGCCGGGACCCCTCCACTTT. This sequence encodes CASSAPRTPGPLHF. V gene TRBV25-1 combines with J gene TRBJ1-6, with no clear D. Germline V gene data show CDR1 as MGHDK and CDR2 as SYGVNS. V was trimmed by 4 bases and J by 12 bases, leaving 16 bases between them. The CDR3 contains 14 residues.

A note on this clonotype: A much larger clone differs from this one at a single base, so this may be a read error. The chain joins TRBV29-1 to TRBJ2-7; D unclear. The V and J ends lost 4 bases and 5 bases respectively, with 12 bases between them. Germline CDR1 and CDR2: SQVTM and ANQGSEA. The CDR3 covers 12 residues. The CDR3 DNA follows: TGCAGCGTTGGATTAAGCACCCACGAGCAGTACTTC. It codes for CSVGLSTHEQYF.

This clonotype was seen many times. The chain couples TRBV7-9 to TRBJ2-2; possibly TRBD2 for D (6 bases). Germline CDR1 reads SEHNR; CDR2 reads FQNEAQ (reference sequence). Trimming left V 7 bases short and J 4 bases short, with 13 bases between. The CDR3 is 14 residues long. The CDR3 here is CASILLGGTGELFF. DNA for the CDR3: TGTGCCAGCATCCTCCTCGGGGGCACCGGGGAGCTGTTTTTT. The complete variable domain, with remaining parts taken from reference TRBV7-9 and TRBJ2-2, reads DTGVSQNPRHKITKRGQNVTFRCDPISEHNRLYWYRQTLGQGPEFLTYFQNEAQLEKSRLLSDRFSAERPKGSFSTLEIQRTEQGDSAMYLCASILLGGTGELFFGEGSRLTVL.

This clonotype was detected many times. The CDR3 sequence is CSAPLRGETQYF. The DNA of the CDR3 is TGCAGTGCCCCTCTACGGGGAGAGACCCAGTACTTC. The V and J genes are TRBV20-1 and TRBJ2-5; a weak D match, TRBD2 (5 bases). Trimming removed 6 bases from V and 4 bases from J, with 12 bases in between. The CDR3 length is 12 residues. The germline V gene encodes CDR1 DFQATT and CDR2 SNEGSKA (reference sequence).

The V call is TRBV5-1, the J call TRBJ2-7, with 7 bases matching TRBD1. The CDR3 totals 14 residues. V shed 3 bases and J 6 bases; nucleotides not matched to a gene: 9. From germline, CDR1 is SGHRS and CDR2 YFSETQ. CDR3 region: CASSSNDRAREQYF. The CDR3 region has the DNA TGCGCCAGCAGCTCCAATGACAGGGCCCGCGAGCAGTACTTC.

This clonotype was detected ten times or more. The genes are TRBV10-3 and TRBJ2-7; no clear D. CDR1 and CDR2 (germline): ENHRY, SYGVKD. CDR3 length equals 14 residues. V was pared by 3 bases and J by 2 bases, with 11 bases between. CDR3 bases: TGTGCCATCAGTGACTGGACCCGAGCCTACGAGCAGTACTTC. Its translation is CAISDWTRAYEQYF.

The chain combines TRBV7-9 with TRBJ2-7; TRBD2 agrees at 9 bases. V shed 3 bases, J shed 2 bases, and the junction held 5 bases outside the gene matches. Per germline, CDR1 SEHNR and CDR2 FQNEAQ (reference sequence). The CDR3 is 15 residues long. Here the CDR3 reads CASSFYSSGTYEQYF. CDR3 in DNA: TGTGCCAGCAGCTTTTATTCTAGCGGGACCTACGAGCAGTACTTC.

As regards this clonotype: The junction departs from germline at one end; a sequencing error may be responsible. The chain employs TRBV5-4 and TRBJ2-5; TRBD1 matches 7 bases. This CDR3 comprises 14 residues. Germline V gene data show CDR1 as SGHNT and CDR2 as YYREEE (reference sequence). CDR3 DNA sequence: TGTGTCAGCAGCTTGAGGGACAGAGGGGAGACCCAGTACTTC. Its protein product is CVSSLRDRGETQYF.

Comments on this clonotype: Relative to the germline gene, one junction end is altered; a read error may explain this. The chain carries TRBV7-9 and TRBJ2-2; 7 bases match TRBD1. The CDR3 spans 15 residues. The germline V gene encodes CDR1 SEHNR and CDR2 FQNEAQ (reference sequence). The CDR3 DNA is TGTGTCAGCAGCCTAGGGACAGTGAACACCGGGGAGCTGTTTTTT. Residues: CVSSLGTVNTGELFF.

A note on this clonotype: Compared with germline, one end of the junction differs, possibly owing to a read error. The rearrangement joins TRBV5-1 to TRBJ1-1, with 8 bases matching TRBD1. Germline-derived CDR1 and CDR2 are SGHRS and YFSETQ. The length of the CDR3 is 16 residues. CDR3 residues: CASSLFGGTGSTEAFF. The CDR3 nucleotides read TGTGCCAGCAGCTTGTTTGGTGGGACAGGATCCACTGAAGCTTTCTTT.

The rearrangement links TRBV12-3 or TRBV12-4 to TRBJ1-5; D perhaps matches TRBD1 (6 bases). CDR3 length: 14 residues. V was pared by 6 bases and J by 5 bases, with 14 bases between. The CDR3 bases are TGTGCCAGCAGCTATACAGGGAAGTATCAGCCCCAGCATTTT. Its translation: CASSYTGKYQPQHF.

With regard to this clonotype: A junction end diverges from the germline sequence, so it may reflect a read error. V gene TRBV10-3 combines with J gene TRBJ1-5; D not resolved. The CDR3 spans 13 residues. Germline V lookup: CDR1 ENHRY, CDR2 SYGVKD. The CDR3 sequence: CAIGEYKDQPQHF. In DNA form, the CDR3 reads TGCGCCATCGGTGAGTACAAGGATCAGCCCCAGCATTTT.

V and J are TRBV6-4 and TRBJ2-5; 13 bases align to TRBD2. V was pared by 6 bases and J by 0 bases, with 1 base of the junction left unmatched. CDR1 and CDR2 (germline): MRHNA, SNTAGT. This CDR3 comprises 15 residues. The CDR3 region has the DNA TGTGCCAGCAGGACTAGCGGGAGGTACCAAGAGACCCAGTACTTC. Its protein product is CASRTSGRYQETQYF.

Remarks on this clonotype: A much larger clone lies a single base off, so this may be a read error. The rearrangement uses TRBV29-1 and TRBJ2-7; D is ambiguous. The CDR3 extends over 12 amino acids. Germline values: CDR1 SQVTM, CDR2 ANQGSEA. The DNA of the CDR3 is TGCCGCGTTGGCGCAGAGGAATCCGAGCAGTACTTC. Its protein is CRVGAEESEQYF.

The gene calls are TRBV29-1 and TRBJ2-7, with TRBD1 matching over 12 bases. Unmatched junction bases numbered 10, after V lost 6 bases and J lost 7 bases. The CDR3 consists of 14 residues. Germline V gives CDR1 SQVTM, CDR2 ANQGSEA. CDR3 DNA sequence: TGCAGCGTAGCCCCGGGACAGGGGGCGGGGGAGCAGTACTTC. Translating it yields CSVAPGQGAGEQYF.

As to this clonotype: One end of the junction is discordant with germline, which a read error may explain. This sequence joins TRBV7-2 and TRBJ1-1; D not certain. The CDR3 consists of 16 residues. The germline V gene has CDR1 SGHTA and CDR2 FQGNSA. The CDR3 sequence: CASSRSGSALNTEAFF. The DNA of the CDR3 is TGCGCCAGCAGCCGCAGTGGGTCGGCATTGAACACTGAAGCTTTCTTT. Full variable domain (rest looked up from reference TRBV7-2 and TRBJ1-1): GAGVSQSPSNKVTEKGKDVELRCDPISGHTALYWYRQSLGQGLEFLIYFQGNSAPDKSGLPSDRFSAERTGGSVSTLTIQRTQQEDSAVYLCASSRSGSALNTEAFFGQGTRLTVV.

V and J are TRBV9 and TRBJ2-7; possible D gene TRBD1, 6 bases. The CDR3 contains 13 residues. V gave up 7 bases and J gave up 3 bases, with 14 bases separating them. Germline CDR1 is SGDLS and CDR2 is YYNGEE. The CDR3 spells CASGQTGRYEQYF. The CDR3 region has the DNA TGTGCCAGCGGCCAAACAGGGCGCTACGAGCAGTACTTC.

On this clonotype: A junction boundary mismatches the germline segment, possibly from a read error. The chain has TRBV7-6 and TRBJ2-2, with 14 bases identical to TRBD2. The CDR3 runs to 16 residues. CDR1 SGHVS and CDR2 FNYEAQ come from the germline V gene. The CDR3: CASSLGLAGDTGEPFF. DNA for the CDR3: TGTGCCAGCAGCTTGGGACTAGCGGGAGACACCGGGGAGCCGTTTTTT.

This clonotype was detected ten times or more. Relative to the germline gene, one junction end is altered; a read error may explain this. V is TRBV5-1 and J is TRBJ2-7, with 8 bases that match TRBD1. Germline CDR1 reads SGHRS; CDR2 reads YFSETQ. The CDR3 runs to 12 residues. The CDR3 loop reads CASSGTGYEQYF. The DNA of the CDR3 is TGTGCCAGTAGTGGGACAGGCTACGAGCAGTACTTC.

This clonotype appeared many times. This chain joins TRBV29-1 and TRBJ2-7; D unclear. The germline V gene has CDR1 SQVTM and CDR2 ANQGSEA. The CDR3 runs 10 residues. Trimming removed 8 bases from V and 3 bases from J, with 8 bases in between. The CDR3: CSPPVYEQYF. In DNA, the CDR3 is TGCAGCCCCCCCGTCTACGAGCAGTACTTC.

The count of this clonotype is one. This sequence joins TRBV7-9 and TRBJ2-7; the match to TRBD2 covers 8 bases. V trimming: 4 bases; J trimming: 6 bases; junction bases outside the gene matches: 11. The CDR3 is 15 residues long. Germline V gene sequence: CDR1 SEHNR, CDR2 FQNEAQ (reference sequence). CDR3 protein: CASSSVAGGRSEQYF. CDR3 nucleotides: TGTGCCAGCAGCTCAGTCGCGGGAGGTAGGTCCGAGCAGTACTTC.